The rows below give T cell receptor beta chains drawn from one sample of a study of T-cell reconstitution after alpha-beta-depleted transplantation in children. Each CDR3 protein gets one entry after TCRdb re-called the PCR reads with MiXCR. The data contain approximately 490,000 distinct CDR3 sequences, over 9.5% of them seen just once; the ten biggest clones take up around 2%. Sample: PBMCs, taken before TCRalphabeta/CD19-depleted stem cell transplant. These receptors were obtained from a child younger than 10 with inherited bone marrow failure, due to receive a stem cell transplant. The CDR3 runs from the conserved cysteine through the conserved F or W. The size entry is marked missing in some rows and otherwise reads once, few, many or a size class.

>TRBJ2-1|TRBV7-9|few
CASSFFRGREPYNEQFF
>TRBJ2-1|TRBV11-2|many
CASSLVPQSSYNEQFF
>TRBJ2-7|TRBV10-3|many
CAISATSGRAMSYEQYF
>TRBJ2-1|TRBV20-1|many
CSALREMVNEQFF
>TRBJ2-5|TRBV27|many
CASSLIGPGVSQYF
>TRBJ1-2|TRBV28|many
CASSFPDRGRRGYTF
>TRBJ2-2|TRBV29-1|many
CSVMGHLNTGELFF
>TRBJ2-3|TRBV5-1|many
CASSPEGRDTDTQYF
>TRBJ2-3|TRBV9|many
CASSWTGLGGITDTQYF
>TRBJ2-4|TRBV28|many
CASSLGQVIAKNIQYF
>TRBJ2-7|TRBV21-1|NA
CASSKNGVPTRAGPTYEQYF
>TRBJ1-1|TRBV5-5|NA
CASSLTGANPEAFF
>TRBJ2-2|TRBV25-1|many
CATGTATESTGELFF
>TRBJ2-7|TRBV6-5|many
CAISYGRYEQYF
>TRBJ2-3|TRBV7-9|many
CASKPGDWTTDTQYF
>TRBJ1-4|TRBV20-1|NA
CSARQGSDEKLFF
>TRBJ1-2|TRBV5-5|many
CASSLDTAGQGDYGYTF
>TRBJ2-1|TRBV29-1|many
CSVTRDWQYNEQFF
>TRBJ2-3|TRBV6-5|few
CASSYSSGQGIEQYF